The 16 T cell receptor beta chains in this list originate from one sample, sequenced in a study of Graves' ophthalmopathy and Graves' hyperthyroidism. Amplified material comprised TCR beta CDR3 regions derived from RNA transcripts. First-round RT-PCR employed HTBI primers, with a second-round multiplex PCR after it. TCRdb analysed the multiplex PCR reads with MiXCR anew, one entry per CDR3 protein. The sample includes 200,000 to 250,000 distinct CDR3 sequences, under 30% of them seen just once. The sequencing input was peripheral blood. The receptors derive from a man aged 50 to 60 with Graves' ophthalmopathy.

This clonotype was detected ten times or more. The V gene is TRBV5-5, the J gene TRBJ1-1; weak D call: TRBD1 (5 bases). Germline CDR1 and CDR2: SGHKS and YYEKEE (reference sequence). The germline V and J ends were trimmed by 4 bases and 7 bases, with 14 bases remaining between them. This CDR3 has 13 amino acids. This CDR3 is CASSRRGFGEAFF. CDR3 sequence (DNA): TGTGCCAGCAGCCGGAGGGGATTTGGTGAAGCTTTCTTT.

This clonotype occurred once. V usage is TRBV28 and J usage is TRBJ1-2; D unclear. Germline CDR1 and CDR2: MDHEN and SYDVKM. The CDR3 length is 14 residues. The V end lost 7 bases, the J end lost 4 bases, and 16 bases lay between the germline ends. CDR3 in DNA: TGTGCCAGCATGCTAACCGGGAGTTTCTATGGCTACACCTTC. Translation: CASMLTGSFYGYTF.

This clonotype showed up many times. This chain joins TRBV4-1 and TRBJ2-7, with 10 bases matching TRBD2. V shed 1 base and J 4 bases; nucleotides not matched to a gene: 16. The CDR3 extends over 19 amino acids. Germline lookup yields CDR1 MGHRA and CDR2 YSYEKL. CDR3 nucleotides: TGCGCCAGCAGCCAAGTACAGACTAGCGGGCTGGGCGTCTCTTACGAGCAGTACTTC. It translates to CASSQVQTSGLGVSYEQYF.

This clonotype was observed many times. The V and J genes are TRBV6-1 and TRBJ2-5, with 11 bases that match TRBD2. Unmatched junction bases numbered 11, after V lost 6 bases and J lost 2 bases. This CDR3 is built from 17 residues. Germline V CDR1 and CDR2: MNHNS, SASEGT. The CDR3 is CASSETSGTSGQETQYF. The DNA for the CDR3 is TGTGCCAGCAGCGAGACCTCCGGGACTAGCGGTCAAGAGACCCAGTACTTC.

The rearrangement joins TRBV25-1 to TRBJ2-7; D is unclear. CDR3 length equals 14 residues. Trimming took off 2 bases at V and 6 bases at J, with 14 bases between the two ends. The V gene's germline CDR1 is MGHDK and CDR2 SYGVNS. In DNA form, the CDR3 reads TGTGCCAGCAGTGAACTGACACGGTCGGCCGAGCAGTACTTC. This gives the protein CASSELTRSAEQYF.

The sample holds many counts of this clonotype. The gene calls are TRBV27 and TRBJ2-7, with 10 bases matching TRBD1. Per the germline V gene, CDR1 is MNHEY and CDR2 is SMNVEV (reference sequence). J gave up 6 bases and V 5 bases, and 7 bases lay outside the gene matches. CDR3 length: 14 residues. CDR3 DNA sequence: TGTGCCAGCAGTATCCGACAGGGGGCTGCCGAGCAGTACTTC. Translating it yields CASSIRQGAAEQYF.

The chain uses TRBV24-1 and TRBJ2-7; D remains ambiguous. The germline V gene has CDR1 KGHDR and CDR2 SFDVKD. The CDR3 has 13 residues. Trimming removed 6 bases at V and 2 bases at J, with 10 bases between. The CDR3 region has the DNA TGTGCCACCAGTCCGGTACCGGCCTACGAGCAGTACTTC. This codes for CATSPVPAYEQYF.

The V and J genes are TRBV20-1 and TRBJ1-2, with TRBD1 as a possible D gene (6 bases). This CDR3 is built from 11 residues. Germline values: CDR1 DFQATT, CDR2 SNEGSKA (reference sequence). V was trimmed by 6 bases and J by 4 bases, leaving 9 bases between them. The CDR3 loop is CSAQGPYGYTF. In DNA form, the CDR3 reads TGCAGTGCCCAGGGGCCCTATGGCTACACCTTC.

This clonotype has a handful of counts. The chain carries TRBV30 and TRBJ1-1, with 7 bases fitting TRBD1. Germline loops: CDR1 GTSNPN, CDR2 SVGIG (reference sequence). The CDR3 is 14 amino acids. V trimming: 3 bases; J trimming: 3 bases; junction bases outside the gene matches: 7. The CDR3, as DNA: TGTGCCTGGAGCTCTATTGACAGGGACACTGAAGCTTTCTTT. Translated: CAWSSIDRDTEAFF.

The chain combines TRBV20-1 with TRBJ1-1, with 8 bases fitting TRBD1. Looked up from germline, CDR1 is DFQATT and CDR2 is SNEGSKA (reference sequence). This CDR3 contains 13 residues. The J segment lost 12 bases and the V segment lost 3 bases, leaving 12 bases of the junction unmatched. The CDR3 bases are TGCAGTGCTAGCCCGGGACAGGCCCAAAAGACTTTCTTT. Translating gives CSASPGQAQKTFF.

The CDR3 DNA sequence: TGCAGTGCTAGACCGGGGGGCGGCAATCAGCCCCAGCATTTT. It codes for CSARPGGGNQPQHF. The chain recombines TRBV20-1 with TRBJ1-5; D perhaps matches TRBD1 (6 bases). V lost 2 bases and J lost 2, with 10 bases in between. CDR3 size: 14 residues. CDR1 is DFQATT, CDR2 SNEGSKA, per germline (reference sequence).

This clonotype was seen repeatedly, ten times or more. The CDR3 here is CASSLFSGTYEQYF. Here the CDR3 DNA reads TGTGCCAGCAGCTTATTCAGCGGGACCTACGAGCAGTACTTC. The chain carries TRBV7-8 and TRBJ2-7; 7 bases fit TRBD2. Germline V lookup: CDR1 SGHVS, CDR2 FQNEAQ. Trimming took 2 bases from V and 2 from J; bases not matched to a gene: 3. This CDR3 is 14 amino acids long.

This clonotype has at least ten counts. The rearrangement uses TRBV9 and TRBJ1-1; D may be TRBD1 (5 bases). The CDR3 sequence is 14 residues long. In germline, CDR1 is SGDLS, CDR2 YYNGEE. V was pared by 4 bases and J by 7 bases, with 17 bases between. CDR3 bases: TGTGCCAGCAGCCAAACCAACGGGGGGGGTGAAGCTTTCTTT. This codes for CASSQTNGGGEAFF.

The chain carries TRBV6-2 or TRBV6-3 and TRBJ1-2; tentatively, D is TRBD1 (6 bases). V was clipped by 0 bases and J by 7 bases, with 12 bases between them. Germline CDR1 MNHEY, CDR2 SVGEGT. The CDR3 spans 14 residues. The CDR3 loop reads CASSYSDSRGGYTF. CDR3 DNA sequence: TGTGCCAGCAGTTACTCGGACAGCCGAGGTGGCTACACCTTC.

This clonotype has a count of ten or more. The chain is built from TRBV27 and TRBJ2-5; 8 bases fit TRBD1. The V gene end was trimmed by 5 bases and the J gene end by 5 bases; junction bases not matched to a gene: 10. The CDR3 extends over 15 amino acids. CDR1 and CDR2 from the germline V gene are MNHEY and SMNVEV (reference sequence). The CDR3 here is CASSTLQGAEETQYF. In nucleotides, the CDR3 is TGTGCCAGCAGTACTCTCCAGGGGGCAGAGGAGACCCAGTACTTC.

In its sample, this clonotype was seen many times. With a much larger clone just one base away, this may be a read error. The CDR3 does not close with the conserved phenylalanine or tryptophan, likely indicating a read error. This chain uses TRBV28 with TRBJ2-7, with 8 positions matching TRBD1. The J segment lost 2 bases and the V segment lost 4 bases, leaving 1 base of the junction unmatched. This CDR3 is 13 amino acids long. Germline V gene data show CDR1 as MDHEN and CDR2 as SYDVKM. The CDR3 DNA reads as TGTGCCAGCAGTTGGACAGGGCCCTACGAGCAGTACCTC. Protein product: CASSWTGPYEQYL.